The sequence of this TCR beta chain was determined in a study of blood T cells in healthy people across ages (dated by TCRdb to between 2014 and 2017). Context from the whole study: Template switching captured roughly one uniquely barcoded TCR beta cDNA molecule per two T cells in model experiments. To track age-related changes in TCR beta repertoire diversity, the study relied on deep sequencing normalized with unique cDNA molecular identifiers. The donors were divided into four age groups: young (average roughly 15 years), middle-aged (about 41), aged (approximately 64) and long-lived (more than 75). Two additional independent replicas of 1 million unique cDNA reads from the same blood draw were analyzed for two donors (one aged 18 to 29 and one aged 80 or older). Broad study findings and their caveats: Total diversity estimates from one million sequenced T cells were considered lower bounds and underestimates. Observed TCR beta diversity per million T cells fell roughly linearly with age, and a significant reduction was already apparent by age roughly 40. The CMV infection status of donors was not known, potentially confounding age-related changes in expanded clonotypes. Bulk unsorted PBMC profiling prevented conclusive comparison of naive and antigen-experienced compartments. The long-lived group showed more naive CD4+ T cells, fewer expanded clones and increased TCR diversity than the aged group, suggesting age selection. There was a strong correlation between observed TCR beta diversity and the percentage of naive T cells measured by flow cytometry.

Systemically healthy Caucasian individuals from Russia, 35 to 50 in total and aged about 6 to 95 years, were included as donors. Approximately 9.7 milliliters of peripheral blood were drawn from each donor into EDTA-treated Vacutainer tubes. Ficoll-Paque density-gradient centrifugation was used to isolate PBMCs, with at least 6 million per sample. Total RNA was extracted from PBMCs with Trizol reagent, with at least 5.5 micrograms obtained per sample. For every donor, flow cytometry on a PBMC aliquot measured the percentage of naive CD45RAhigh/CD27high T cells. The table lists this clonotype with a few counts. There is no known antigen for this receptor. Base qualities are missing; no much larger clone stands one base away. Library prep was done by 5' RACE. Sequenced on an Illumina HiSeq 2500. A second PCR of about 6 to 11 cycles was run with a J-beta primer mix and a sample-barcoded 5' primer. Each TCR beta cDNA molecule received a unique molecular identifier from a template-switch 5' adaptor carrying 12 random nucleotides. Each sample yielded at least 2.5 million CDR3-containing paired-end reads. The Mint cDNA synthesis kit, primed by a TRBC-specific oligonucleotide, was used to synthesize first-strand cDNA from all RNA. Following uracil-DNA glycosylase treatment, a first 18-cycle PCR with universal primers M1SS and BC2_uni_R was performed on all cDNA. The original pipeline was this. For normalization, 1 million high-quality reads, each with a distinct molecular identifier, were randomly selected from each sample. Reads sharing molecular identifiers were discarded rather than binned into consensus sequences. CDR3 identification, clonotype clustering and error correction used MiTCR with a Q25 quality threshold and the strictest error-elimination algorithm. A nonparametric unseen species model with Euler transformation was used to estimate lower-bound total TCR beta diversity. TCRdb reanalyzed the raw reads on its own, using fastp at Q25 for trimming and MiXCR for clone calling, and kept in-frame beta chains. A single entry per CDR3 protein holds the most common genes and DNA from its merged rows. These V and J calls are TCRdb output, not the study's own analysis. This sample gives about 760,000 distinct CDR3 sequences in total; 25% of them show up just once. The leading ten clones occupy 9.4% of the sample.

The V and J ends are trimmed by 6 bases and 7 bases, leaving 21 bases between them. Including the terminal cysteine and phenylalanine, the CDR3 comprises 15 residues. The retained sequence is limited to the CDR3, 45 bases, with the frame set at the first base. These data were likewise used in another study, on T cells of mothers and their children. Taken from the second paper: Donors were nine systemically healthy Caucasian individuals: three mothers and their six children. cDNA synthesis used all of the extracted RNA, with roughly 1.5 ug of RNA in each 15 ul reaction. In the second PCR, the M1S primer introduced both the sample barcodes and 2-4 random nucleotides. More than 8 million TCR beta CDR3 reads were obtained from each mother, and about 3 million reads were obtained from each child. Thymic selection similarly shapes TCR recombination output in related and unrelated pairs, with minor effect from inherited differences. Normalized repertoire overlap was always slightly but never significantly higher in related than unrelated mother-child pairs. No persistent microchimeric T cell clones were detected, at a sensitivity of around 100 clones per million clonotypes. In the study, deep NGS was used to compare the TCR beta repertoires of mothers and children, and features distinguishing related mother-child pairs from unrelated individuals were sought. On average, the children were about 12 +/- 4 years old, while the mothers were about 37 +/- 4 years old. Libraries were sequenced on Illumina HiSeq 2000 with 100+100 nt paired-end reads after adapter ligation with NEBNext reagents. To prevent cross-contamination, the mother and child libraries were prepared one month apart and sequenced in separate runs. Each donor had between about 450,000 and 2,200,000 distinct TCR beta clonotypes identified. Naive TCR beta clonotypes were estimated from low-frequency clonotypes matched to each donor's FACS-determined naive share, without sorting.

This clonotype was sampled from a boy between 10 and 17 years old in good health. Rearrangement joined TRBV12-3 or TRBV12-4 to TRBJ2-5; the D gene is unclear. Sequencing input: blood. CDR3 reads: CASSPSGLLTGTQYF. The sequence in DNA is TGTGCCAGCAGCCCCTCCGGGCTCTTGACGGGGACCCAGTACTTC.